Listed here are 7 T cell receptor beta chains from one sample, sequenced in a study of shared T cell receptors in the human thymus. Repertoires were generated with immunoSEQ multiplex PCR, while TCRdb's copy carries only in-frame clones and drops some. The top ten hold 0.0085% to 0.012% of the sample, which has under 850,000 clones, 85% to 90% seen once. The sample was also reused in another study, on human thymus T cells.

Sequences were obtained from thymocytes. The source of these receptors is a boy younger than two with a congenital heart defect.

The gene calls are TRBV15 and TRBJ2-5; 14 positions match TRBD2. Per germline, CDR1 LNHNV and CDR2 YYDKDF (reference sequence). The CDR3 consists of 17 residues. V lost 0 bases and J lost 3; bases outside the gene matches: 3. The CDR3 nucleotides are TGTGCCACCAGCAGAGATTGGGGACTAGCGGGAGAAGAGACCCAGTACTTC. This translates into CATSRDWGLAGEETQYF.

In DNA form, the CDR3 reads TGCGCCAGCAGCCAAGAAGGCCGGCTAGCTGGGAATGAGCAGTTCTTC. Its protein is CASSQEGRLAGNEQFF. The chain uses TRBV4-1 and TRBJ2-1, with a possible D match to TRBD2 (5 bases). This CDR3 comprises 16 residues. Per germline, CDR1 MGHRA and CDR2 YSYEKL. Trimming cost V 0 bases and J 7 bases, with 16 bases left between them.

The gene calls are TRBV5-1 and TRBJ1-2; 7 bases map to TRBD1. The CDR3 is 19 residues long. Germline V gives CDR1 SGHRS, CDR2 YFSETQ. The V and J ends lost 2 bases and 2 bases, in that order; junction bases with no gene match: 18. The CDR3 DNA follows: TGCGCCAGCAGCTTCAAATTCCGAGGAGAGGGACAGACAAACTATGGCTACACCTTC. Protein sequence: CASSFKFRGEGQTNYGYTF.

The chain recombines TRBV11-3 with TRBJ2-2; 8 nucleotides match TRBD2. CDR1 SGHNT and CDR2 YENEEA come from the germline V gene. The CDR3 runs to 16 residues. V was pared by 5 bases and J by 6 bases, with 11 bases of the junction left unmatched. CDR3 sequence reads: CASSAPSGGEAGELFF. The CDR3 DNA reads as TGTGCCAGCAGCGCACCCAGCGGGGGTGAGGCCGGGGAGCTGTTTTTT.

The chain combines TRBV28 with TRBJ2-5; 9 nucleotides align to TRBD2. Germline-derived CDR1 and CDR2 are MDHEN and SYDVKM. The CDR3 is made up of 17 amino acids. The junction had 18 bases not matched to a gene; V was cut back by 6 bases and J by 7 bases. The DNA of the CDR3 is TGTGCCAGCAGCCATGGGGGCTCAACTAGCGGGTGGGGGACCCAGTACTTC. It yields the protein CASSHGGSTSGWGTQYF.

This clone was recorded only once. This chain connects TRBV21-1 to TRBJ2-1; the DNA was not used to check the table's D call, TRBD1. TRBV21-1 is annotated as a pseudogene. The CDR3 is 14 residues long. DNA for the CDR3: TGTGCCAGCAGCAAGGGGGACAGGGGATATGAGCAGTTCTTC. This translates into CASSKGDRGYEQFF.

The chain recombines TRBV25-1 with TRBJ1-1; no reliable D call. Per the germline V gene, CDR1 is MGHDK and CDR2 is SYGVNS. This CDR3 has 11 amino acids. Trimming pared 6 bases from V and 4 bases from J, leaving 6 bases between. The CDR3 DNA reads as TGTGCCAGCAGCGGACTCACTGAAGCTTTCTTT. Its protein is CASSGLTEAFF.